The 15 T cell receptor beta chains presented below share a single source sample, sequenced in a study of OX40 agonist ivuxolimab in advanced cancers. The assay was immunoSEQ multiplex PCR, and TCRdb's table has in-frame clones only and misses some. The table includes roughly 25,000 clones, 85% to 90% detected once. The material was CD4+ or CD8+ T cells sorted from blood, obtained in a trial of the OX40 agonist ivuxolimab. These receptors originate from an adult with an advanced solid tumor such as melanoma, head and neck, liver or kidney cancer.

The chain employs TRBV27 and TRBJ2-1; no firm D call. Trimming cost V 3 bases and J 0 bases, with 12 bases left between them. This CDR3 comprises 16 residues. The germline V gene has CDR1 MNHEY and CDR2 SMNVEV (reference sequence). CDR3 region: CASSLKGPASYNEQFF. DNA of the CDR3: TGTGCCAGCAGTTTGAAGGGCCCGGCCTCCTACAATGAGCAGTTCTTC.

V is TRBV13 and J is TRBJ2-1; D unclear. The CDR3 covers 13 residues. V was cut by 5 bases and J by 4 bases, with 9 bases left in between. Looked up from germline, CDR1 is PRHDT and CDR2 is FYEKMQ (reference sequence). CDR3 DNA: TGTGCCAGCAGCGCCATGGGATACAATGAGCAGTTCTTC. Translating it yields CASSAMGYNEQFF.

The CDR3 DNA reads as TGTGCCAGTTCGACGGGAGGGGGCCACAATGAGCAGTTCTTC. This encodes CASSTGGGHNEQFF. V is TRBV19 and J is TRBJ2-1; tentative D call: TRBD2 (8 bases). Germline CDR1 and CDR2: LNHDA and SQIVND (reference sequence). The CDR3 totals 14 residues. V lost 8 bases and J lost 5, with 16 bases in between.

The chain employs TRBV10-3 and TRBJ1-2; D not certain. This CDR3 contains 16 residues. Germline V gene data show CDR1 as ENHRY and CDR2 as SYGVKD. V was trimmed by 3 bases and J by 0 bases, leaving 14 bases between them. The CDR3 is CAISDVRAKSNYGYTF. The CDR3 region has the DNA TGTGCCATCAGTGATGTCCGGGCCAAATCTAACTATGGCTACACCTTC.

This clone was recorded once. This chain connects TRBV5-5 to TRBJ2-1; D gene uncertain. The germline gives CDR1 SGHKS, CDR2 YYEKEE (reference sequence). V was clipped by 0 bases and J by 12 bases, with 13 bases between them. CDR3 length: 13 residues. CDR3 nucleotides: TGTGCCAGCAGCTTGGAGTTAACGGCAGGGCAGTTCTTC. It encodes CASSLELTAGQFF.

The chain recombines TRBV6-5 with TRBJ2-7; TRBD2 matches 12 bases. V trimming: 5 bases; J trimming: 2 bases; junction bases outside the gene matches: 4. Germline V lookup: CDR1 MNHEY, CDR2 SVGAGI. The CDR3 spans 15 residues. In DNA form, the CDR3 reads TGTGCCAGCAGTCCTCTAGCGGGGGGGACCTACGAGCAGTACTTC. Protein sequence: CASSPLAGGTYEQYF.

V usage is TRBV5-5 and J usage is TRBJ2-7, with TRBD2 as a possible D gene (5 bases). The V gene's germline CDR1 is SGHKS and CDR2 YYEKEE (reference sequence). This CDR3 is 13 amino acids long. The V and J ends lost 2 bases and 3 bases respectively, with 9 bases between them. CDR3 amino acids: CASSLEADYEQYF. The CDR3 region has the DNA TGTGCCAGCAGCTTAGAAGCGGACTACGAGCAGTACTTC.

The chain carries TRBV4-2 and TRBJ1-2; D not resolved. The germline CDR1 and CDR2 sequences are LGHNA and YNFKEQ. This CDR3 is built from 13 residues. V dropped 3 bases and J dropped 3 bases, with 8 bases sitting between them. CDR3 region: CASSQSPYYGYTF. In DNA, the CDR3 is TGTGCCAGCAGCCAGTCACCATACTATGGCTACACCTTC.

CDR3 amino acids: CSARLSIGRSTDTQYF. As DNA, the CDR3 is TGCAGCGCCCGACTGTCTATCGGGAGAAGCACAGATACGCAGTATTTT. The chain uses TRBV29-1 and TRBJ2-3; D might be TRBD2 (6 bases). Germline CDR1 reads SQVTM; CDR2 reads ANQGSEA. Trimming shortened V by 7 bases and J by 0 bases, and 20 bases separated the two germline ends. This CDR3 spans 16 amino acids.

The chain links TRBV27 to TRBJ2-7, with 12 bases matching TRBD1. The CDR3 contains 14 residues. The V segment lost 5 bases and the J segment 2 bases; nucleotides outside the gene matches: 1. Germline CDR1 is MNHEY and CDR2 is SMNVEV (reference sequence). The CDR3 sequence is CASSGTGGTYEQYF. The CDR3 coding sequence is TGTGCCAGCAGTGGGACAGGGGGCACCTACGAGCAGTACTTC.

This sequence joins TRBV28 and TRBJ2-1; D is unresolved. The V gene lost 2 bases and the J gene lost 5 bases, with 7 bases spanning the gap. The CDR3 consists of 13 residues. Looked up from germline, CDR1 is MDHEN and CDR2 is SYDVKM. Here the CDR3 DNA reads TGTGCCAGCAGTTTAACACTCAACAATGAGCAGTTCTTC. Amino acids: CASSLTLNNEQFF.

This clone was seen only once. The chain couples TRBV6-5 to TRBJ2-5; 9 positions match TRBD1. This CDR3 contains 15 residues. Per germline, CDR1 MNHEY and CDR2 SVGAGI. Trimming removed 3 bases from V and 5 bases from J; junction bases left unmatched: 7. The chain's CDR3 is CASSYGTGYMETQYF. DNA for the CDR3: TGTGCCAGCAGTTATGGGACAGGGTATATGGAGACCCAGTACTTC.

V is TRBV6-5 and J is TRBJ2-7; D may be TRBD2 (6 bases). Per the germline V gene, CDR1 is MNHEY and CDR2 is SVGAGI. This CDR3 is 9 amino acids long. For the CDR3, the DNA is TGTGCCAGCAGTTCTCCCTGGGAGGTG. Encoded protein: CASSSPWEV.

V is TRBV10-3 and J is TRBJ2-3, with D tentatively TRBD1 or TRBD2 (6 bases each). From germline, CDR1 is ENHRY and CDR2 SYGVKD. Between the trimmed V and J ends, which lost 3 bases and 6 bases, there was a span of 16 bases. This CDR3 has 15 residues. CDR3 bases: TGTGCCATCAGTGATGTACAGGGACTCAGGGATACGCAGTATTTT. Protein product: CAISDVQGLRDTQYF.

In this sample, this clone turned up a few times. The chain employs TRBV27 and TRBJ1-6; no firm D call. V shed 2 bases and J shed 9 bases, with 11 bases lying between them. CDR3 size: 14 residues. Germline-derived CDR1 and CDR2 are MNHEY and SMNVEV (reference sequence). CDR3 region: CASSLRGSSSPLHF. CDR3 coding DNA: TGTGCCAGCAGTTTACGGGGTTCGAGTTCACCCCTCCACTTT.